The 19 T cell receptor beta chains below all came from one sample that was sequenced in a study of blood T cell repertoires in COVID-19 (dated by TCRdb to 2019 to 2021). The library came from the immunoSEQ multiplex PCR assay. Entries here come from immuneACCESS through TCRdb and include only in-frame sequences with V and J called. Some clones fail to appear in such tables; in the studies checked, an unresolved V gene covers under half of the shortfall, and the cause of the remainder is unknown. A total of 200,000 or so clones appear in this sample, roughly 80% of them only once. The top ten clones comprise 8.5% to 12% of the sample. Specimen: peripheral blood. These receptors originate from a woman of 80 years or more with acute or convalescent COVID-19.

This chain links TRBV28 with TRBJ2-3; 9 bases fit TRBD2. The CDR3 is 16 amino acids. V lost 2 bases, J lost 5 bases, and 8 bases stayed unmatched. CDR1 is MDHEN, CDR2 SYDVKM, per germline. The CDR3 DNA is TGTGCCAGCAGTTTAACGGCGGGAGGGCCCTTAGATACGCAGTATTTT. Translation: CASSLTAGGPLDTQYF.

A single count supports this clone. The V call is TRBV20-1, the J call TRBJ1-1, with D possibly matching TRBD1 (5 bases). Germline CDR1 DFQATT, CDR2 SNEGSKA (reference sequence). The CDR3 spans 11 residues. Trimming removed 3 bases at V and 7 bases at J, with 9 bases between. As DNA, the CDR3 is TGCAGTGCTAGTGAGCAGGGTGAAGCTTTCTTT. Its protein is CSASEQGEAFF.

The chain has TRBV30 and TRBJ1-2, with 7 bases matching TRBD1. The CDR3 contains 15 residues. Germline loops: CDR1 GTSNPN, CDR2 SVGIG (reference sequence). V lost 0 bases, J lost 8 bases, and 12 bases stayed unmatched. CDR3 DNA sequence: TGTGCCTGGAGTGTACGGGCGACCGGGACAGTCGGCTACACCTTC. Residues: CAWSVRATGTVGYTF.

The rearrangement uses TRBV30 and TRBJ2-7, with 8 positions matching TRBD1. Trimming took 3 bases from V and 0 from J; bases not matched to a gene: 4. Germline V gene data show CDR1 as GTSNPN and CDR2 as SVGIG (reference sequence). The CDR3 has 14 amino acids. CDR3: CAWSRDRSSYEQYF. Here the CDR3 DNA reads TGTGCCTGGAGCAGGGACAGGAGCTCCTACGAGCAGTACTTC.

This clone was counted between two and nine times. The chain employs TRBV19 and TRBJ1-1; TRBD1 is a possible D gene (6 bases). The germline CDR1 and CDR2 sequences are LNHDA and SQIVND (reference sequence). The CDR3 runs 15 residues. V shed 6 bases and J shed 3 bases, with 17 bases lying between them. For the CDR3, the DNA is TGTGCCAGTAGGCCCGGATGGGGGCGGGACACTGAAGCTTTCTTT. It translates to CASRPGWGRDTEAFF.

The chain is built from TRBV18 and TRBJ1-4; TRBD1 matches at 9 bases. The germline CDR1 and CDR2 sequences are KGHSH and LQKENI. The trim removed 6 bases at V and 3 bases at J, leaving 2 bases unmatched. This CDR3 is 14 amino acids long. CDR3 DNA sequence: TGTGCCAGCTCCCGGGACAGGGCTAATGAAAAACTGTTTTTT. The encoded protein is CASSRDRANEKLFF.

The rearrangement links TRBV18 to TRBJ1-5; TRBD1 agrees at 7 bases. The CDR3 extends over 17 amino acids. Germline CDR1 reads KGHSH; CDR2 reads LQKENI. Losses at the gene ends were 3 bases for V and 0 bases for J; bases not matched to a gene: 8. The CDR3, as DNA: TGTGCCAGCTCACCCCTGGGACAGACATATAGCAATCAGCCCCAGCATTTT. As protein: CASSPLGQTYSNQPQHF.

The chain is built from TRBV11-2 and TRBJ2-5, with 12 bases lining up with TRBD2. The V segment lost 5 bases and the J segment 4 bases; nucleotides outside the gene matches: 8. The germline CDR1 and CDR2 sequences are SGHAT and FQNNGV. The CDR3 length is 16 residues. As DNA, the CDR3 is TGTGCCAGCAGCCCCGCCCTAGCGGGGGGGACAGAGACCCAGTACTTC. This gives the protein CASSPALAGGTETQYF.

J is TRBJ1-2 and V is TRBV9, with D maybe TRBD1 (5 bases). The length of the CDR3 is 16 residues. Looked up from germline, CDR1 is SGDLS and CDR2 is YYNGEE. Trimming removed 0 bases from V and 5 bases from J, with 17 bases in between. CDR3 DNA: TGTGCCAGCAGCGTAGCCGGAGACAGTACTTCTTATGGCTACACCTTC. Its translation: CASSVAGDSTSYGYTF.

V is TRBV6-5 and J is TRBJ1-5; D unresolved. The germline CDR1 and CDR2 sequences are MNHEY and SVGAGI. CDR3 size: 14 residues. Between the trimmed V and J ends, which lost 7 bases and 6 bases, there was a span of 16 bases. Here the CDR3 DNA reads TGTGCCAGCAATTCGGCAGGCCGGGGTCAGCCCCAGCATTTT. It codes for CASNSAGRGQPQHF.

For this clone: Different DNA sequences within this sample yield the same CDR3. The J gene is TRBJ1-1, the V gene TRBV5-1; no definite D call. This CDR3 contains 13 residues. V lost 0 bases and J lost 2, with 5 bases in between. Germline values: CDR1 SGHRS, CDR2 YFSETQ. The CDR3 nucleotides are TGCGCCAGCAGCTTGGCAGGTAACACTGAAGCTTTCTTT. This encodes CASSLAGNTEAFF.

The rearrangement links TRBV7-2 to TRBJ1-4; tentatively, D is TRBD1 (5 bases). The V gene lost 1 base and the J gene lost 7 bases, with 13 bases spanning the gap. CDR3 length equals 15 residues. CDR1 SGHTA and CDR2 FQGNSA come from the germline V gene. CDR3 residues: CASSLESGGGEKLFF. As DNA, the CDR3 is TGTGCCAGCAGCTTAGAGTCCGGGGGGGGTGAAAAACTGTTTTTT.

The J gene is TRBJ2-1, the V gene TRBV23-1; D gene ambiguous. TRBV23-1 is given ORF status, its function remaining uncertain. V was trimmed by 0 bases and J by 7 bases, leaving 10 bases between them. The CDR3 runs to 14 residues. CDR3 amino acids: CASSQSNSLNEQFF. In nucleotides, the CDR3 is TGCGCCAGCAGTCAATCCAACAGTCTAAATGAGCAGTTCTTC.

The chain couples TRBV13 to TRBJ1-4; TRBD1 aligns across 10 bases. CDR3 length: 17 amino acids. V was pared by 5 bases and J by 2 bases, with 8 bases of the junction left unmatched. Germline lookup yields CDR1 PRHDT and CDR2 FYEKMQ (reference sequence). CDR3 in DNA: TGTGCCAGCAGCAGGGGACAGGGGAGGCAGACTAATGAAAAACTGTTTTTT. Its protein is CASSRGQGRQTNEKLFF.

CDR3 coding DNA: TGTGCCAGTCGTCAGGGACAGGGCCCTGAAAAACTGTTTTTT. This encodes CASRQGQGPEKLFF. The gene calls are TRBV19 and TRBJ1-4; 9 bases align to TRBD1. This CDR3 region has 14 residues. Germline V CDR1 and CDR2: LNHDA, SQIVND (reference sequence). V was pared by 8 bases and J by 7 bases, with 8 bases of the junction left unmatched.

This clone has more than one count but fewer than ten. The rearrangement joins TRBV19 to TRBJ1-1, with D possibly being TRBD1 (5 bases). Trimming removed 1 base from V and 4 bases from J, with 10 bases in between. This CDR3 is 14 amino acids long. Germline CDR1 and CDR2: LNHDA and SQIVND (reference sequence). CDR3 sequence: CASSIGGRGTEAFF. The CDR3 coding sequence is TGTGCCAGTAGTATAGGTGGGAGGGGCACTGAAGCTTTCTTT.

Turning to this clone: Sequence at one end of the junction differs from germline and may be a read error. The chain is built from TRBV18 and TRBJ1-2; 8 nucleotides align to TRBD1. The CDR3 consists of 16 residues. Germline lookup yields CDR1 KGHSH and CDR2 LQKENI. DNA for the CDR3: TGTGCCAGCTCACCGCGACAGGGGAGAGCAAACTATGACTACACCTTC. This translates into CASSPRQGRANYDYTF.

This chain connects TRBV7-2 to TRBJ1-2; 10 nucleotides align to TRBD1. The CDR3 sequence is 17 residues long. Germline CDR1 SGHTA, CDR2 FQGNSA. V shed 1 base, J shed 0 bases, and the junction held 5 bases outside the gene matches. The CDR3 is CASSLGGQGRTNYGYTF. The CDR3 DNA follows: TGTGCCAGCAGCTTAGGGGGACAGGGGAGAACTAACTATGGCTACACCTTC.

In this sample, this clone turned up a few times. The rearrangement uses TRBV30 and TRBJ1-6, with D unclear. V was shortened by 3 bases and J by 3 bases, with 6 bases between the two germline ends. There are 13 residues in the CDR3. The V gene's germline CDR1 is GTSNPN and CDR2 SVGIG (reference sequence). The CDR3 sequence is CAWRQHYNSPLHF. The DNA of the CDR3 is TGTGCCTGGAGACAGCACTATAATTCACCCCTCCACTTT.